A single sample is the source of the 26 T cell receptor beta chains below, sequenced in a study of shared clonotypes between healthy human individuals. Produced via immunoSEQ multiplex PCR; TCRdb's table is partial and in-frame only. This sample yields 2 million to 2.5 million clones, of which 95% are seen a single time; approximately 0.13% belongs to the top ten. The specimen sequenced was naive CD4+ T cells sorted from blood. Subset denoted: CD45RA+ positively selected. These TCRs come from a young man in good health.

Of note for this clone: An end of the junction does not agree with germline; a read error may underlie this. The rearrangement joins TRBV2 to TRBJ2-5, with TRBD2 matching over 8 bases. This CDR3 is built from 13 residues. CDR1 is SNHLY and CDR2 is FYNNEI in the germline V gene. Here the CDR3 reads CASIVTSANPRDF. Written as DNA, the CDR3 is TGTGCCAGCATCGTGACTAGCGCAAACCCTAGGGACTTC.

The CDR3 is CASSHGLADSYEQYF. CDR3 coding DNA: TGTGCCAGCAGCCACGGACTAGCGGATTCCTACGAGCAGTACTTC. The rearrangement uses TRBV6-5 and TRBJ2-7, with 10 bases aligning to TRBD2. V was clipped by 6 bases and J by 1 base; unmatched bases: 6. The CDR3 is 15 residues long. Germline V gene data show CDR1 as MNHEY and CDR2 as SVGAGI.

The V gene is TRBV6-1, the J gene TRBJ2-5, with D unresolved. Per the germline V gene, CDR1 is MNHNS and CDR2 is SASEGT. The CDR3 has 13 residues. The V end lost 6 bases, the J end lost 0 bases, and 8 bases lay between the germline ends. The DNA for the CDR3 is TGTGCCAGCAGCGGGTCCTACCAAGAGACCCAGTACTTC. Protein: CASSGSYQETQYF.

V gene TRBV5-1 combines with J gene TRBJ1-6; D unresolved. The V and J ends lost 7 bases and 0 bases respectively, with 11 bases between them. The germline CDR1 and CDR2 sequences are SGHRS and YFSETQ. This CDR3 has 15 amino acids. CDR3 nucleotides: TGCGCCAGCTCGGGAGACGGCTCCTATAATTCACCCCTCCACTTT. Its protein product is CASSGDGSYNSPLHF. The full variable domain, in which reference TRBV5-1 and TRBJ1-6 provide the parts outside the CDR3, is KAGVTQTPRYLIKTRGQQVTLSCSPISGHRSVSWYQQTPGQGLQFLFEYFSETQRNKGNFPGRFSGRQFSNSRSEMNVSTLELGDSALYLCASSGDGSYNSPLHFGNGTRLTVT.

Written as DNA, the CDR3 is TGCGCCAGCAGCCGGGACGGTCAACCCACCACCGGGGAGCTGTTTTTT. Encoded protein: CASSRDGQPTTGELFF. The J gene is TRBJ2-2, the V gene TRBV5-1; D is tentatively TRBD1 or TRBD2 (5 bases each). This CDR3 has 16 residues. The germline gives CDR1 SGHRS, CDR2 YFSETQ. V was cut by 4 bases and J by 4 bases, with 17 bases left in between.

As to this clone: The identical CDR3 is also encoded by other nucleotide sequences in the sample. This chain connects TRBV10-1 to TRBJ2-7; D remains unclear. V lost 3 bases and J 2 bases, leaving 8 bases between the germline ends. The CDR3 sequence is 13 residues long. From germline, CDR1 is WNHNN and CDR2 SYGVQD (reference sequence). The CDR3 protein is CASSEGQAYEQYF. The CDR3 bases are TGCGCCAGCAGTGAAGGTCAGGCCTACGAGCAGTACTTC.

The rearrangement links TRBV5-1 to TRBJ1-6; 9 bases map to TRBD1. CDR1 and CDR2 from the germline V gene are SGHRS and YFSETQ. The length of the CDR3 is 17 residues. The junction had 15 bases not matched to a gene; V was cut back by 4 bases and J by 10 bases. CDR3 coding DNA: TGCGCCAGCAGCCCTAGAAAGACAGGGGGAAACGGCTCACCCCTCCACTTT. It is translated as CASSPRKTGGNGSPLHF. The full variable domain, its missing parts supplied by reference TRBV5-1 and TRBJ1-6, is KAGVTQTPRYLIKTRGQQVTLSCSPISGHRSVSWYQQTPGQGLQFLFEYFSETQRNKGNFPGRFSGRQFSNSRSEMNVSTLELGDSALYLCASSPRKTGGNGSPLHFGNGTRLTVT.

V and J are TRBV7-2 and TRBJ1-4; 8 bases map to TRBD1. The ends lost 3 bases at V and 10 bases at J; junction bases unmatched: 7. The germline CDR1 and CDR2 sequences are SGHTA and FQGNSA. The CDR3 runs to 14 residues. CDR3: CASSLSQGAGKLFF. CDR3 bases: TGTGCCAGCAGCTTGAGCCAGGGGGCGGGAAAACTGTTTTTT.

The chain employs TRBV23-1 and TRBJ1-5; D call uncertain. TRBV23-1 carries the ORF label, with uncertain function. The ends were cut back, 0 bases at V and 7 bases at J, with 13 bases in the middle. The CDR3 length is 15 residues. CDR3 loop: CASSQSRSSRQPQHF. The CDR3 region has the DNA TGCGCCAGCAGTCAATCAAGGTCCAGTCGCCAGCCCCAGCATTTT.

The chain is built from TRBV2 and TRBJ1-2; TRBD1 agrees at 9 bases. The V gene's germline CDR1 is SNHLY and CDR2 FYNNEI. V lost 7 bases and J lost 8; bases outside the gene matches: 8. CDR3 length equals 13 residues. The CDR3 loop is CASIGTGIRGYTF. The CDR3 DNA reads TGTGCCAGCATCGGGACAGGGATACGGGGCTACACCTTC.

The table lists this clone with a count of one. The rearrangement links TRBV7-3 to TRBJ2-5; D not resolved. The CDR3 is 13 amino acids. Germline V gene sequence: CDR1 SGHTA, CDR2 FQGTGA. V lost 7 bases to trimming and J lost 2 bases, with 11 bases between them. CDR3 DNA: TGTGCCAGCAAGACGGACGCACAAGAGACCCAGTACTTC. Encoded protein: CASKTDAQETQYF.

Worth noting for this clone: Additional DNA sequences in this sample encode the identical CDR3. This sequence joins TRBV18 and TRBJ2-7; D is ambiguous. Per the germline V gene, CDR1 is KGHSH and CDR2 is LQKENI. CDR3 size: 12 residues. Trimming took off 2 bases at V and 6 bases at J, with 8 bases between the two ends. DNA for the CDR3: TGTGCCAGCTCACCAATGGGCTCCGAGCAGTACTTC. It yields the protein CASSPMGSEQYF.

About this clone: Other DNA variants within this sample encode the same CDR3. The rearrangement uses TRBV11-2 and TRBJ2-7; D is unclear. Trimming left V 1 base short and J 4 bases short, with 5 bases between. The CDR3 extends over 12 amino acids. Germline CDR1 SGHAT, CDR2 FQNNGV. CDR3 sequence reads: CASSLVGYEQYF. The CDR3 DNA is TGTGCCAGCAGCTTAGTGGGTTACGAGCAGTACTTC.

The rearrangement joins TRBV11-2 to TRBJ2-7; 8 bases map to TRBD2. Germline values: CDR1 SGHAT, CDR2 FQNNGV. The CDR3 has 14 amino acids. V lost 1 base and J lost 2; bases outside the gene matches: 1. The CDR3 is CASSLVAGPYEQYF. CDR3 bases: TGTGCCAGCAGCTTAGTAGCGGGACCCTACGAGCAGTACTTC.

The V call is TRBV4-1, the J call TRBJ1-2, with a weak D call TRBD1 (6 bases). From germline, CDR1 is MGHRA and CDR2 YSYEKL. The CDR3 consists of 15 residues. V shed 4 bases and J shed 1 base, with 13 bases lying between them. The CDR3 here is CASSPAGTLNYGYTF. The CDR3 DNA sequence: TGCGCCAGCAGCCCCGCAGGGACACTTAACTATGGCTACACCTTC.

The CDR3 loop reads CASKRDYEQYF. CDR3 in DNA: TGTGCCAGCAAGCGGGACTACGAGCAGTACTTC. The chain has TRBV2 and TRBJ2-7, with 7 bases fitting TRBD2. CDR1 and CDR2 (germline): SNHLY, FYNNEI. This CDR3 has 11 residues. The V gene end was trimmed by 7 bases and the J gene end by 3 bases; junction bases not matched to a gene: 0. The full variable domain, rest sourced from reference TRBV2 and TRBJ2-7, is EPEVTQTPSHQVTQMGQEVILRCVPISNHLYFYWYRQILGQKVEFLVSFYNNEISEKSEIFDDQFSVERPDGSNFTLKIRSTKLEDSAMYFCASKRDYEQYFGPGTRLTVT.

As to this clone: Other DNA sequences of this sample code for an identical CDR3. This chain joins TRBV5-1 and TRBJ1-1; D may be TRBD1 (5 bases). The germline V gene encodes CDR1 SGHRS and CDR2 YFSETQ. CDR3 length equals 14 residues. V was clipped by 0 bases and J by 5 bases, with 11 bases between them. The CDR3 here is CASSLEGWGTEAFF. The CDR3, as DNA: TGCGCCAGCAGCTTGGAAGGGTGGGGGACTGAAGCTTTCTTT.

This sequence joins TRBV6-1 and TRBJ2-3; D is unclear. Trimming pared 8 bases from V and 4 bases from J, leaving 13 bases between. The CDR3 runs to 13 residues. CDR1 is MNHNS and CDR2 is SASEGT in the germline V gene. DNA for the CDR3: TGTGCCAGCCTGGAGAGCATGGCAGATACGCAGTATTTT. Translated, it gives CASLESMADTQYF.

About this clone: Additional DNA sequences in this sample encode the identical CDR3. This chain joins TRBV11-2 and TRBJ2-3, with a possible D match to TRBD1 (6 bases). Germline lookup yields CDR1 SGHAT and CDR2 FQNNGV. The V gene lost 4 bases and the J gene lost 0 bases, with 8 bases spanning the gap. The length of the CDR3 is 14 residues. CDR3 in DNA: TGTGCCAGCAGCTCGGGACACAGCACAGATACGCAGTATTTT. Amino acids: CASSSGHSTDTQYF.

The chain links TRBV5-4 to TRBJ1-1; weak D call: TRBD1 (5 bases). The CDR3 length is 14 residues. CDR1 SGHNT and CDR2 YYREEE come from the germline V gene (reference sequence). Trimming took 2 bases from V and 6 from J, leaving 14 bases between them. The CDR3: CASSFGQGSPEAFF. CDR3 nucleotides: TGTGCCAGCAGCTTCGGTCAGGGTAGTCCTGAAGCTTTCTTT.

V and J are TRBV7-9 and TRBJ2-7; the match to TRBD2 covers 10 bases. V was clipped by 9 bases and J by 4 bases; unmatched bases: 6. This CDR3 has 13 residues. Germline CDR1 is SEHNR and CDR2 is FQNEAQ (reference sequence). DNA of the CDR3: TGTGCCAGTGAGCGGGGGGGCCCTTACGAGCAGTACTTC. Encoded protein: CASERGGPYEQYF.

CDR3 sequence (DNA): TGTGCCTGGACCCTGTCACAAGAGACCCAGTACTTC. Its translation: CAWTLSQETQYF. This sequence joins TRBV30 and TRBJ2-5; the D is unclear. Trimming cost V 4 bases and J 2 bases, with 8 bases left between them. This CDR3 has 12 residues. Per the germline V gene, CDR1 is GTSNPN and CDR2 is SVGIG (reference sequence).

V gene TRBV4-1 combines with J gene TRBJ2-2; 8 bases fit TRBD1. The CDR3 runs 18 residues. Germline CDR1 reads MGHRA; CDR2 reads YSYEKL. Unmatched junction bases numbered 10, after V lost 4 bases and J lost 0 bases. The CDR3 is CASSPTVGQAANTGELFF. CDR3 bases: TGCGCCAGCAGCCCCACAGTGGGACAGGCAGCGAACACCGGGGAGCTGTTTTTT.

The CDR3 DNA reads as TGTGCCAGCAGCCTAGATTACCTTCAAGGTTCTGAAGCTTTCTTT. It encodes CASSLDYLQGSEAFF. The chain couples TRBV7-9 to TRBJ1-1, with unresolved D. The CDR3 contains 15 residues. Looked up from germline, CDR1 is SEHNR and CDR2 is FQNEAQ (reference sequence). Trimming left V 5 bases short and J 6 bases short, with 19 bases between.

The V gene is TRBV29-1, the J gene TRBJ1-2; the D is unclear. Deletions cut 4 bases from V and 1 base from J, with 10 bases between. Looked up from germline, CDR1 is SQVTM and CDR2 is ANQGSEA. This CDR3 is built from 13 residues. The CDR3 loop reads CSVGATDNYGYTF. CDR3 sequence (DNA): TGCAGCGTTGGGGCTACAGATAACTATGGCTACACCTTC.

This chain links TRBV20-1 with TRBJ2-1; D may be TRBD1 (6 bases). The V and J ends lost 7 bases and 7 bases respectively, with 11 bases between them. This CDR3 has 11 residues. Germline V lookup: CDR1 DFQATT, CDR2 SNEGSKA (reference sequence). In DNA, the CDR3 is TGCAGTGGACAGGTTAGGAATGAGCAGTTCTTC. Amino acids: CSGQVRNEQFF.